This T cell receptor beta chain was obtained from a study of cytomegalovirus exposure and HLA in healthy donors. Study results and limitations: It was only CMV serostatus that was available as immune exposure information. Across all donors, roughly uniform sequencing depth was an assumption of the presence/absence analyses.

About this clone: Its antigen is unidentified.

The ends were cut back, 6 bases at V and 10 bases at J, with 21 bases in the middle. The CDR3 spans 14 residues. Germline CDR1 ENHRY, CDR2 SYGVKD. 13 Jbeta primers and 60 Vbeta primers were used for the PCR. The repertoire was sequenced with immunoSEQ multiplex PCR; TCRdb's copy has only in-frame clones and lacks some. The repertoire holds 150,000 or so clones, 8.5% to 10% seen once, with 1.5% to 2% in the top ten. The sample was PBMCs. V usage is TRBV10-3 and J usage is TRBJ1-1, with D possibly TRBD1 on 5 matching bases. The receptor was isolated from a man in his fifties or sixties in good health and CMV-seronegative. The CDR3 DNA reads as TGTGCCATCAGGGAAATTGGGGCCATGGAGCGAGCTTTCTTT. Protein sequence: CAIREIGAMERAFF.